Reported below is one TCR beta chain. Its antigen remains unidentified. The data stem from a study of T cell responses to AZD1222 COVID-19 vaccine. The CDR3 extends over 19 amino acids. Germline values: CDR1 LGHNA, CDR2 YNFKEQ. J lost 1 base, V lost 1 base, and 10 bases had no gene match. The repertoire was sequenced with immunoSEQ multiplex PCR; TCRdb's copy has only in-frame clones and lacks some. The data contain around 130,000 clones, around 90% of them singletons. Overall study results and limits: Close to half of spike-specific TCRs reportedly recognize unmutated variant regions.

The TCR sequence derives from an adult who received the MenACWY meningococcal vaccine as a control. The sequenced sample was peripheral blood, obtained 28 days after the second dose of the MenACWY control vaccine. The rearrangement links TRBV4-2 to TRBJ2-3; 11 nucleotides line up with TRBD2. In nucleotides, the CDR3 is TGTGCCAGCAGCCAAGCCGCCTTTATGACTAGCGGGGGCACAGATACGCAGTATTTT. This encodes CASSQAAFMTSGGTDTQYF.